A single sample is the source of the 23 T cell receptor beta chains below, sequenced in a study of blood T cell repertoires in COVID-19 (dated by TCRdb to the early 2020s). Libraries were made using the immunoSEQ multiplex PCR assay. Sourced from immuneACCESS, this table was stored by TCRdb with only in-frame sequences that have V and J called. A share of the clones is absent; for the studies checked, an unresolved V gene accounts for under half, and the remainder has no known explanation. This sample comprises roughly 260,000 clones, approximately 90% of them detected only once. The ten largest make up around 1.8% of the sample. Input material: PBMCs or T cells enriched from blood (not recorded which). The receptors originated from a woman younger than 30 who had recovered from COVID-19.

Details on this clone: This same CDR3 is encoded by further DNA sequences in the sample. The chain recombines TRBV24-1 with TRBJ1-2; D ambiguous. The CDR3 length is 14 residues. The V end lost 4 bases, the J end lost 0 bases, and 8 bases lay between the germline ends. Per germline, CDR1 KGHDR and CDR2 SFDVKD. The CDR3 sequence is CATSDWATNYGYTF. The CDR3 bases are TGTGCCACCAGTGACTGGGCAACTAACTATGGCTACACCTTC.

The genes are TRBV19 and TRBJ1-2, with 7 bases lining up with TRBD1. Germline values: CDR1 LNHDA, CDR2 SQIVND (reference sequence). The CDR3 is made up of 15 amino acids. The trim removed 7 bases at V and 0 bases at J, leaving 8 bases unmatched. The CDR3 is CASKPRTGSNYGYTF. In DNA, the CDR3 is TGTGCCAGTAAACCTCGGACAGGTTCTAACTATGGCTACACCTTC.

The chain employs TRBV4-2 and TRBJ2-1, with 8 bases that match TRBD2. CDR1 is LGHNA, CDR2 YNFKEQ, per germline. The CDR3 covers 17 residues. V was pared by 2 bases and J by 0 bases, with 6 bases of the junction left unmatched. CDR3 region: CASSQQVAGSSYNEQFF. The CDR3 DNA follows: TGTGCCAGCAGCCAACAAGTAGCGGGGAGCTCCTACAATGAGCAGTTCTTC.

The genes are TRBV9 and TRBJ2-7; 9 positions agree with TRBD1. This CDR3 has 15 amino acids. The V gene end was trimmed by 0 bases and the J gene end by 1 base; junction bases not matched to a gene: 2. Germline CDR1 and CDR2: SGDLS and YYNGEE. CDR3 nucleotides: TGTGCCAGCAGCGTAGGGACAGGGGAATCCTACGAGCAGTACTTC. Its translation: CASSVGTGESYEQYF.

There are a few counts of this clone. This chain links TRBV29-1 with TRBJ1-1; perhaps TRBD1 as D (5 bases). V was clipped by 6 bases and J by 0 bases, with 17 bases between them. The CDR3 is made up of 15 amino acids. Germline V CDR1 and CDR2: SQVTM, ANQGSEA. The CDR3 here is CSVAPGWGMNTEAFF. As DNA, the CDR3 is TGCAGCGTAGCTCCAGGGTGGGGCATGAACACTGAAGCTTTCTTT.

This sequence joins TRBV7-9 and TRBJ2-2, with TRBD2 as a possible D gene (6 bases). Germline values: CDR1 SEHNR, CDR2 FQNEAQ (reference sequence). The CDR3 has 15 residues. The V end was cut by 6 bases, the J end by 2 bases, with 13 bases between. CDR3 sequence reads: CASSQRLENTGELFF. The CDR3 DNA reads TGTGCCAGCAGTCAACGACTAGAAAACACCGGGGAGCTGTTTTTT.

The chain employs TRBV28 and TRBJ1-2, with D perhaps TRBD1 (5 bases). CDR3 length: 12 amino acids. Germline V CDR1 and CDR2: MDHEN, SYDVKM. The V end lost 7 bases, the J end lost 9 bases, and 15 bases lay between the germline ends. The CDR3 DNA reads TGTGCCAGCACTGGGGGGGACTGGAGCTACACCTTC. This encodes CASTGGDWSYTF.

V and J are TRBV19 and TRBJ2-7, with a possible D match to TRBD2 (6 bases). Germline loops: CDR1 LNHDA, CDR2 SQIVND (reference sequence). Trimming cost V 3 bases and J 0 bases, with 15 bases left between them. There are 16 residues in the CDR3. CDR3 bases: TGTGCCAGTAGTATGGGGGGAGTACTTAGCTCCTACGAGCAGTACTTC. This codes for CASSMGGVLSSYEQYF.

The chain recombines TRBV24-1 with TRBJ1-5; TRBD1 is a possible D gene (6 bases). CDR3 length equals 18 residues. Germline values: CDR1 KGHDR, CDR2 SFDVKD. Trimming shortened V by 4 bases and J by 2 bases, and 20 bases separated the two germline ends. CDR3 residues: CATSDQTQAGVGNQPQHF. The CDR3 DNA sequence: TGTGCCACCAGTGACCAAACACAGGCAGGGGTGGGCAATCAGCCCCAGCATTTT.

The chain couples TRBV14 to TRBJ2-5; a possible D gene is TRBD2 (6 bases). CDR3 length: 14 amino acids. Trimming removed 1 base at V and 4 bases at J, with 10 bases between. The germline V gene encodes CDR1 SGHDN and CDR2 FVKESK. The DNA for the CDR3 is TGTGCCAGCAGCCAAGCCGGGGGTGTAGAGACCCAGTACTTC. It encodes CASSQAGGVETQYF.

The V call is TRBV18, the J call TRBJ1-5; D is possibly TRBD1 (5 bases). CDR3 size: 15 residues. Germline CDR1 and CDR2: KGHSH and LQKENI. V was clipped by 0 bases and J by 7 bases, with 13 bases between them. CDR3 region: CASSPPEGSRQPQHF. The CDR3 region has the DNA TGTGCCAGCTCACCACCGGAGGGGTCTAGACAGCCCCAGCATTTT.

The chain is built from TRBV28 and TRBJ2-7, with 7 positions matching TRBD1. This CDR3 is built from 16 residues. V gave up 3 bases and J gave up 0 bases; unmatched junction bases: 8. Per the germline V gene, CDR1 is MDHEN and CDR2 is SYDVKM. This CDR3 reads CASSLSHWDSSYEQYF. The CDR3 DNA reads as TGTGCCAGCAGTTTGTCACACTGGGACAGCTCCTACGAGCAGTACTTC. Full variable domain (rest looked up from reference TRBV28 and TRBJ2-7): DVKVTQSSRYLVKRTGEKVFLECVQDMDHENMFWYRQDPGLGLRLIYFSYDVKMKEKGDIPEGYSVSREKKERFSLILESASTNQTSMYLCASSLSHWDSSYEQYFGPGTRLTVT.

V and J are TRBV7-2 and TRBJ2-7; tentative D call: TRBD2 (7 bases). Germline CDR1 SGHTA, CDR2 FQGNSA. The V gene lost 5 bases and the J gene lost 3 bases, with 17 bases spanning the gap. The CDR3 runs 15 residues. Here the CDR3 DNA reads TGTGCCAGCAGCCCTGGACTAGGGGGGTTCTACGAGCAGTACTTC. Translated, it gives CASSPGLGGFYEQYF.

The chain uses TRBV7-9 and TRBJ1-4; 8 bases line up with TRBD1. Germline values: CDR1 SEHNR, CDR2 FQNEAQ (reference sequence). V lost 2 bases and J lost 15; bases outside the gene matches: 5. The CDR3 consists of 12 residues. The DNA for the CDR3 is TGTGCCAGCAGCTTATTATCGGGACAGGTGTTTTTT. This codes for CASSLLSGQVFF.

This clone was seen a few times. This chain uses TRBV18 with TRBJ1-2, with TRBD1 identical over 8 bases. V trimming: 5 bases; J trimming: 2 bases; junction bases outside the gene matches: 13. The CDR3 is 17 residues long. Germline CDR1 and CDR2: KGHSH and LQKENI. The CDR3 DNA is TGTGCCAGCTCATCAAACGGACAGGGACCAGTGAACTATGGCTACACCTTC. It yields the protein CASSSNGQGPVNYGYTF.

V and J are TRBV27 and TRBJ1-2; D is perhaps TRBD1 (6 bases). Trimming shortened V by 7 bases and J by 3 bases, and 12 bases separated the two germline ends. The CDR3 contains 13 residues. The V gene's germline CDR1 is MNHEY and CDR2 SMNVEV (reference sequence). DNA of the CDR3: TGTGCCAGCACCGCCCGGACAGACTATGGCTACACCTTC. Translated, it gives CASTARTDYGYTF.

The J gene is TRBJ1-1, the V gene TRBV18; TRBD1 matches at 7 bases. V lost 8 bases and J lost 4; bases outside the gene matches: 16. This CDR3 has 16 residues. CDR1 is KGHSH and CDR2 is LQKENI in the germline V gene. This CDR3 is CASALNLRGPSTEAFF. DNA of the CDR3: TGTGCCAGCGCTTTAAACCTAAGGGGGCCCAGCACTGAAGCTTTCTTT.

This clone was seen a few times. This chain joins TRBV16 and TRBJ1-2, with TRBD1 matching 9 bases. CDR1 is KGHSY, CDR2 FQNENV, per germline. Unmatched junction bases numbered 8, after V lost 4 bases and J lost 5 bases. CDR3 length: 15 residues. CDR3: CASSPGYRGLYGYTF. CDR3 bases: TGTGCCAGCAGCCCAGGTTACAGGGGGCTTTATGGCTACACCTTC.

The chain recombines TRBV5-3 with TRBJ2-3; D gene uncertain. TRBV5-3 belongs to the ORF category, with a function that is uncertain. V lost 7 bases and J lost 2, with 11 bases in between. CDR3 length: 13 residues. DNA of the CDR3: TGTGCCAGATCCCTAGTCGACACAGATACGCAGTATTTT. Translation: CARSLVDTDTQYF.

The rearrangement links TRBV7-2 to TRBJ1-2; D gene ambiguous. The CDR3 is 14 amino acids. V lost 3 bases to trimming and J lost 0 bases, with 8 bases between them. Germline V CDR1 and CDR2: SGHTA, FQGNSA. The CDR3 reads CASSFRRANYGYTF. CDR3 bases: TGTGCCAGCAGCTTCCGGAGGGCTAACTATGGCTACACCTTC.

The chain has TRBV19 and TRBJ2-1, with D perhaps matching TRBD2 (5 bases). V was clipped by 6 bases and J by 5 bases, with 11 bases between them. Germline lookup yields CDR1 LNHDA and CDR2 SQIVND (reference sequence). The CDR3 sequence is 13 residues long. The CDR3 here is CASRAGNNNEQFF. CDR3 coding DNA: TGTGCCAGTAGGGCCGGGAATAACAATGAGCAGTTCTTC.

This chain joins TRBV10-3 and TRBJ2-2; maybe TRBD2 (6 bases). Per the germline V gene, CDR1 is ENHRY and CDR2 is SYGVKD. The V gene lost 1 base and the J gene lost 0 bases, with 9 bases spanning the gap. There are 16 residues in the CDR3. CDR3 DNA sequence: TGTGCCATCAGTGAGTTTAGCGGTTCGAACACCGGGGAGCTGTTTTTT. Translating gives CAISEFSGSNTGELFF.

At least ten counts were recorded for this clone. V and J are TRBV6-2 or TRBV6-3 and TRBJ1-1, with TRBD1 as a possible D gene (6 bases). The CDR3 has 17 residues. Trimming stripped 6 bases from V and 2 bases from J, with 22 bases between. CDR1 is MNHEY, CDR2 SVGEGT, per germline. The CDR3 region is CASSPGRQDLFNTEAFF. The CDR3, as DNA: TGTGCCAGCAGCCCGGGACGACAGGACTTATTTAACACTGAAGCTTTCTTT.